This T cell receptor (beta chain) is drawn from a study of blood T cell repertoires in COVID-19. Background on the study: The samples span acute and convalescent COVID-19 from the United States, Italy and Spain. T cells, B-cell-depleted T cells, or PBMCs provided the cDNA or gDNA that served as material.

Individuals aged roughly 18 to 95 years were recruited from about two dozen US areas. The study counted Cohort 3 donors as recovered given two negative PCRs, clearance, or symptom resolution. Profiling relied on immunoSEQ multiplex PCR, and the TCRdb table lists in-frame clones only, not all of them. The data hold some 340,000 clones, with more than 75% observed a single time. CDR3 length: 16 residues. The V gene end was trimmed by 4 bases and the J gene end by 2 bases; junction bases not matched to a gene: 3. The V gene's germline CDR1 is SGDLS and CDR2 YYNGEE. J is TRBJ2-1 and V is TRBV9; 13 bases map to TRBD2. This receptor was obtained from a woman in her thirties who had recovered from COVID-19. The specimen was PBMCs or T cells enriched from blood (not recorded which). CDR3 region: CASSFGLAGAYNEQFF. In nucleotides, the CDR3 is TGTGCCAGCAGCTTCGGACTAGCGGGGGCCTACAATGAGCAGTTCTTC.